These 5 T cell receptor beta chains share one sample of origin, sequenced in a study of graft-versus-host responses after intestinal transplantation. Method: immunoSEQ multiplex PCR; TCRdb's copy keeps in-frame clones and lacks some. The sample has approximately 100,000 clones, roughly 82% seen once; the top ten hold about 1.5%. The material sequenced was PBMCs, taken 255 days after intestinal transplant. These receptors all stem from a human patient who received an intestinal transplant, so some T cells may come from the graft donor.

This clone was recorded a few times. This rearrangement joins TRBV5-6 to TRBJ1-3, with no clear D. The CDR3 totals 16 residues. Trimming left V 3 bases short and J 0 bases short, with 13 bases between. Germline loops: CDR1 SGHDT, CDR2 YYEEEE. CDR3 loop: CASSSPGSRSGNTIYF. The CDR3 coding sequence is TGTGCCAGCAGCTCCCCAGGTTCCCGCTCTGGAAACACCATATATTTT.

This clone was seen at least ten times. The chain is built from TRBV6-1 and TRBJ2-1; the D gene is possibly TRBD1 (7 bases). The length of the CDR3 is 15 residues. V was cut by 1 base and J by 5 bases, with 12 bases left in between. The germline V gene encodes CDR1 MNHNS and CDR2 SASEGT. CDR3 coding DNA: TGTGCCAGCAGTGAAGGACAGGGAGGAGACAATGAGCAGTTCTTC. It translates to CASSEGQGGDNEQFF.

The J gene is TRBJ2-2, the V gene TRBV5-5, with D unresolved. V shed 1 base and J shed 3 bases, with 7 bases lying between them. The CDR3 runs to 14 residues. The germline CDR1 and CDR2 sequences are SGHKS and YYEKEE (reference sequence). This CDR3 is CASSLNGYTGELFF. The CDR3 coding sequence is TGTGCCAGCAGCTTGAACGGCTACACCGGGGAGCTGTTTTTT.

This clone was detected only a few times. The chain employs TRBV15 and TRBJ1-4; D remains unclear. Trimming pared 3 bases from V and 0 bases from J, leaving 11 bases between. The CDR3 sequence is 16 residues long. In germline, CDR1 is LNHNV, CDR2 YYDKDF (reference sequence). Here the CDR3 DNA reads TGTGCCACCAGCAGCGCGCCTACGGCAACTAATGAAAAACTGTTTTTT. This codes for CATSSAPTATNEKLFF. The full variable domain, with the rest looked up from reference TRBV15 and TRBJ1-4, is DAMVIQNPRYQVTQFGKPVTLSCSQTLNHNVMYWYQQKSSQAPKLLFHYYDKDFNNEADTPDNFQSRRPNTSFCFLDIRSPGLGDTAMYLCATSSAPTATNEKLFFGSGTQLSVL.

This chain uses TRBV5-5 with TRBJ1-6; tentative D call: TRBD1 (5 bases). Germline-derived CDR1 and CDR2 are SGHKS and YYEKEE (reference sequence). This CDR3 is built from 14 residues. Trimming cost V 2 bases and J 8 bases, with 11 bases left between them. CDR3 sequence (DNA): TGTGCCAGCAGCTTTGGCCGGGGGGATTCACCCCTCCACTTT. Its protein is CASSFGRGDSPLHF.